The 17 T cell receptor beta chains listed next were all sequenced from one sample in a study of Ad26.COV2.S vaccination and SARS-CoV-2 variants. The data were produced by immunoSEQ multiplex PCR, yet TCRdb's version contains in-frame clones alone and is incomplete. The data show 350,000 to 400,000 clones, with 70% to 90% seen just once and under 4% held by the top ten. The treatment: 15 to 20 received Ad26.COV2.S at low or high dose, single or two shots; 5 received placebo; per-sample allocation not given. Sample collection was performed on day 63 after the first vaccine or placebo injection. Sequences were derived from peripheral blood, sampled in a trial of Ad26.COV2.S vaccine versus placebo. These receptor sequences come from a person between 18 and 65 years old who received the Ad26.COV2.S COVID-19 vaccine or a placebo.

The chain couples TRBV18 to TRBJ2-7; the D gene is possibly TRBD1 (6 bases). The V gene lost 5 bases and the J gene lost 7 bases, with 24 bases spanning the gap. Germline V lookup: CDR1 KGHSH, CDR2 LQKENI. The CDR3 consists of 16 residues. CDR3 coding DNA: TGTGCCAGCTCATCGTCAACCGGGACAACAGGTTTGGAGCAGTACTTC. Translating gives CASSSSTGTTGLEQYF.

The chain combines TRBV10-1 with TRBJ2-1; 8 nucleotides match TRBD2. The CDR3 covers 15 residues. CDR1 is WNHNN and CDR2 is SYGVQD in the germline V gene (reference sequence). The V and J ends lost 2 bases and 7 bases, in that order; junction bases with no gene match: 7. In DNA form, the CDR3 reads TGCGCCAGCAGTGAGCCCCCCGGGGGGGGGAATGAGCAGTTCTTC. This encodes CASSEPPGGGNEQFF.

This chain connects TRBV4-1 to TRBJ2-7; 8 bases fit TRBD1. V lost 8 bases and J lost 3; bases outside the gene matches: 6. The germline gives CDR1 MGHRA, CDR2 YSYEKL. The CDR3 is 13 residues long. The CDR3 nucleotides are TGCGCCAGCCGGGGGACAGGCCTCTACGAGCAGTACTTC. Its translation is CASRGTGLYEQYF.

The chain recombines TRBV4-1 with TRBJ1-2; D gene uncertain. The length of the CDR3 is 12 residues. Trimming stripped 1 base from V and 7 bases from J, with 7 bases between. In germline, CDR1 is MGHRA, CDR2 YSYEKL. The CDR3, as DNA: TGCGCCAGCAGCCAAGTTCACGGTGGCTACACCTTC. Protein sequence: CASSQVHGGYTF.

In DNA, the CDR3 is TGTGCCAGCAGTCCCCAACCAACTATTTCGGGGACCCAGTACTTC. Translating it yields CASSPQPTISGTQYF. The chain combines TRBV6-5 with TRBJ2-5; D is uncertain. Trimming pared 5 bases from V and 7 bases from J, leaving 20 bases between. Germline V gives CDR1 MNHEY, CDR2 SVGAGI. This CDR3 is 15 amino acids long.

This chain connects TRBV6-1 to TRBJ1-5; 11 nucleotides match TRBD1. The germline V gene encodes CDR1 MNHNS and CDR2 SASEGT. The CDR3 length is 17 residues. V lost 4 bases to trimming and J lost 0 bases; unmatched junction nucleotides: 5. The CDR3 here is CASSVGQGASSNQPQHF. CDR3 coding DNA: TGTGCCAGCAGTGTCGGACAGGGGGCCAGTAGCAATCAGCCCCAGCATTTT.

V and J are TRBV15 and TRBJ1-1; D perhaps matches TRBD1 (5 bases). CDR1 LNHNV and CDR2 YYDKDF come from the germline V gene (reference sequence). This CDR3 is built from 16 residues. Trimming pared 0 bases from V and 0 bases from J, leaving 11 bases between. CDR3 sequence reads: CATSRDGETVNTEAFF. The CDR3 DNA reads TGTGCCACCAGCAGAGATGGGGAGACAGTGAACACTGAAGCTTTCTTT.

V usage is TRBV5-4 and J usage is TRBJ2-7, with 10 bases fitting TRBD1. The germline gives CDR1 SGHNT, CDR2 YYREEE (reference sequence). The CDR3 is 13 amino acids. The V and J ends lost 5 bases and 6 bases, in that order; junction bases with no gene match: 5. CDR3 amino acids: CASRGDRGGEQYF. CDR3 DNA: TGTGCCAGCAGGGGGGACAGGGGTGGCGAGCAGTACTTC.

The chain is built from TRBV7-6 and TRBJ2-5, with D possibly TRBD2 on 5 matching bases. V lost 5 bases and J 1 base, leaving 8 bases between the germline ends. The CDR3 loop spans 13 amino acids. Germline CDR1 is SGHVS and CDR2 is FNYEAQ. CDR3 in amino acids: CASSTGIQETQYF. The CDR3 DNA reads as TGTGCCAGCAGCACCGGGATCCAAGAGACCCAGTACTTC. Looking up the rest from reference TRBV7-6 and TRBJ2-5 gives the full variable domain: GAGVSQSPRYKVTKRGQDVALRCDPISGHVSLYWYRQALGQGPEFLTYFNYEAQQDKSGLPNDRFSAERPEGSISTLTIQRTEQRDSAMYRCASSTGIQETQYFGPGTRLLVL.

The chain combines TRBV27 with TRBJ2-7, with a weak D call TRBD1 (5 bases). Germline CDR1 reads MNHEY; CDR2 reads SMNVEV (reference sequence). Trimming cost V 0 bases and J 5 bases, with 17 bases left between them. CDR3 length: 16 residues. Here the CDR3 DNA reads TGTGCCAGCAGTTTATCGAACCAGGGCCCTCTCCACGAGCAGTACTTC. Amino acids: CASSLSNQGPLHEQYF.

This chain links TRBV6-7 with TRBJ2-2, with D perhaps matching TRBD1 (6 bases). TRBV6-7 is recorded as an ORF, its role being uncertain. The CDR3 loop spans 19 amino acids. Deletions cut 1 base from V and 4 bases from J, with 22 bases between. CDR3 DNA sequence: TGTGCCAGCAGTTACTTGAGGTTACAGGGAGCCCTCTCCACCGGGGAGCTGTTTTTT. It yields the protein CASSYLRLQGALSTGELFF.

This clone was observed once. V gene TRBV3-1 (or the pseudogene TRBV3-2) combines with J gene TRBJ2-4; D not resolved. The CDR3 is made up of 18 amino acids. Trimming took 0 bases from V and 0 from J, leaving 15 bases between them. In germline, CDR1 is LGHDT, CDR2 YNNKEL (reference sequence). The CDR3 protein is CASSQDSQSTIAKNIQYF. The CDR3, as DNA: TGTGCCAGCAGCCAAGATTCTCAGTCTACAATAGCCAAAAACATTCAGTACTTC.

The V gene is TRBV12-3 or TRBV12-4, the J gene TRBJ2-3; the D is unclear. The germline V and J ends were trimmed by 4 bases and 6 bases, with 8 bases remaining between them. The CDR3 length is 12 residues. The CDR3 DNA reads as TGTGCCAGCAGTTCTACAATGGATACGCAGTATTTT. Encoded protein: CASSSTMDTQYF.

This chain links TRBV6-1 with TRBJ2-6, with D perhaps TRBD1 or TRBD2 (5 bases each). Germline lookup yields CDR1 MNHNS and CDR2 SASEGT. This CDR3 contains 16 residues. V was pared by 4 bases and J by 0 bases, with 10 bases between. DNA of the CDR3: TGTGCCAGCAGTGGGGACGAAAGCTCTGGGGCCAACGTCCTGACTTTC. Protein: CASSGDESSGANVLTF.

V usage is TRBV9 and J usage is TRBJ1-4; D gene uncertain. V was pared by 4 bases and J by 5 bases, with 15 bases between. Germline V gives CDR1 SGDLS, CDR2 YYNGEE. This CDR3 has 15 amino acids. CDR3 DNA: TGTGCCAGCAGCCAAAGCGGTTTTGGAAATGAAAAACTGTTTTTT. This encodes CASSQSGFGNEKLFF.

The gene calls are TRBV5-1 and TRBJ1-2; TRBD1 aligns across 10 bases. The V and J ends lost 4 bases and 8 bases, in that order; junction bases with no gene match: 8. CDR1 is SGHRS, CDR2 YFSETQ, per germline. The CDR3 contains 14 residues. The CDR3 loop reads CASSVDRGQLGYTF. The CDR3 coding sequence is TGCGCCAGCAGCGTCGACAGGGGGCAGTTGGGCTACACCTTC.

The chain carries TRBV28 and TRBJ1-2; D unclear. Trimming took off 7 bases at V and 3 bases at J, with 15 bases between the two ends. The V gene's germline CDR1 is MDHEN and CDR2 SYDVKM. CDR3 length: 14 amino acids. CDR3: CASTLVRGYYGYTF. Here the CDR3 DNA reads TGTGCCAGCACCCTCGTCCGGGGTTACTATGGCTACACCTTC.